Each of the 19 T cell receptor beta chains below was sequenced from the same sample in a study of shared clonotypes between healthy human individuals. Naive CD8 cells lacked CD45RO, underwent positive selection for CCR7 and left out terminally differentiated effector memory CD45RA+ cells. Only in-frame clones appear in the TCRdb table, and some are missing; sequencing was by immunoSEQ multiplex PCR. The sample carries some 740,000 clones, 80% to 95% recorded once. Source material: naive CD8+ T cells sorted from blood. The receptors were gathered from a man younger than 45 in good health.

The chain employs TRBV21-1 and TRBJ2-2; no DNA check was done on the table's D call, TRBD2. TRBV21-1 is assigned pseudogene status. This CDR3 is 16 amino acids long. The CDR3 sequence is CASSKRPRRGTGELFF. In nucleotides, the CDR3 is TGTGCCAGCAGCAAACGCCCCCGGAGGGGCACCGGGGAGCTGTTTTTT.

This chain links TRBV2 with TRBJ2-7; 9 bases align to TRBD2. V dropped 1 base and J dropped 5; count of bases not matched to a gene: 6. The CDR3 length is 15 residues. CDR1 and CDR2 (germline): SNHLY, FYNNEI. DNA for the CDR3: TGTGCCAGCAGTGAAGTCGGGCTAGCGGGAAACGAGCAGTACTTC. Translated, it gives CASSEVGLAGNEQYF.

This clone was observed a few times. The same CDR3 can be traced to other DNA sequences in this sample. This chain links TRBV5-1 with TRBJ2-7, with D hard to call. This CDR3 is 12 amino acids long. Trimming cost V 4 bases and J 0 bases, with 5 bases left between them. From germline, CDR1 is SGHRS and CDR2 YFSETQ. The CDR3 region has the DNA TGCGCCAGCAGCCCTCCCTCCTACGAGCAGTACTTC. This sequence encodes CASSPPSYEQYF.

The table lists this clone with a count of one. The V gene is TRBV29-1, the J gene TRBJ2-1; 7 bases map to TRBD1. V was clipped by 4 bases and J by 11 bases; unmatched bases: 8. This CDR3 region has 12 residues. Germline V gene lookup returns CDR1 SQVTM and CDR2 ANQGSEA. CDR3 amino acids: CSVGDDRVKQFF. For the CDR3, the DNA is TGCAGCGTTGGAGACGACAGGGTTAAGCAGTTCTTC.

This clone was found a few times. This chain links TRBV7-9 with TRBJ2-7; D is undetermined. Germline V gene lookup returns CDR1 SEHNR and CDR2 FQNEAQ (reference sequence). The CDR3 spans 10 residues. V gave up 6 bases and J gave up 6 bases, with 6 bases separating them. Here the CDR3 reads CASSDSEQYF. CDR3 coding DNA: TGTGCCAGCAGTGATAGCGAGCAGTACTTC.

The V call is TRBV5-1, the J call TRBJ2-3, with D perhaps matching TRBD2 (5 bases). V was shortened by 4 bases and J by 6 bases, with 12 bases between the two germline ends. The germline gives CDR1 SGHRS, CDR2 YFSETQ. CDR3 length: 13 residues. The CDR3 protein is CASSNTGLDTQYF. CDR3 nucleotide sequence: TGCGCCAGCAGCAACACCGGACTCGATACGCAGTATTTT.

The J gene is TRBJ2-7, the V gene TRBV5-6; 10 bases are a match to TRBD2. The germline V gene encodes CDR1 SGHDT and CDR2 YYEEEE. The CDR3 is 19 amino acids. After removal of 1 base from V and 2 bases from J, the junction contained 15 bases not matched to a gene. CDR3 sequence: CASSLHSWTSGAPTYEQYF. CDR3 nucleotide sequence: TGTGCCAGCAGCTTGCACTCTTGGACTAGCGGAGCTCCTACCTACGAGCAGTACTTC. Full variable domain (outside the CDR3, taken from reference TRBV5-6 and TRBJ2-7): DAGVTQSPTHLIKTRGQQVTLRCSPKSGHDTVSWYQQALGQGPQFIFQYYEEEERQRGNFPDRFSGHQFPNYSSELNVNALLLGDSALYLCASSLHSWTSGAPTYEQYFGPGTRLTVT.

Here the CDR3 reads CASSPIDRGQETQYF. The CDR3 coding sequence is TGTGCCAGCAGCCCTATCGACAGGGGGCAAGAGACCCAGTACTTC. J is TRBJ2-5 and V is TRBV28, with 9 bases lining up with TRBD1. The CDR3 spans 15 residues. The ends lost 6 bases at V and 2 bases at J; junction bases unmatched: 7. CDR1 is MDHEN, CDR2 SYDVKM, per germline.

V is TRBV18 and J is TRBJ2-1; TRBD1 matches 7 bases. The CDR3 length is 18 residues. The germline gives CDR1 KGHSH, CDR2 LQKENI. V lost 0 bases, J lost 3 bases, and 11 bases stayed unmatched. The CDR3 sequence: CASSPPAADRRNYNEQFF. The CDR3 DNA reads TGTGCCAGCTCACCACCGGCCGCGGACAGGCGGAACTACAATGAGCAGTTCTTC.

This clone showed up just a few times. The chain links TRBV27 to TRBJ1-5; D is possibly TRBD1 (6 bases). This CDR3 is 13 amino acids long. V was trimmed by 4 bases and J by 5 bases, leaving 9 bases between them. The germline V gene has CDR1 MNHEY and CDR2 SMNVEV (reference sequence). The CDR3 DNA follows: TGTGCCAGCAGTTCTGACAGGCATCAGCCCCAGCATTTT. Its protein is CASSSDRHQPQHF.

The genes are TRBV15 and TRBJ2-1; the D is unclear. Germline V gene sequence: CDR1 LNHNV, CDR2 YYDKDF (reference sequence). This CDR3 comprises 15 residues. Trimming took off 5 bases at V and 0 bases at J, with 11 bases between the two ends. The CDR3 nucleotides read TGTGCCACCAGCCGTCAGGCAAACTCCTACAATGAGCAGTTCTTC. Translated: CATSRQANSYNEQFF.

About this clone: Sequence at one end of the junction differs from germline and may be a read error. The V gene is TRBV6-1, the J gene TRBJ2-7; 10 bases are shared with TRBD1. The CDR3 loop spans 12 amino acids. Germline CDR1 MNHNS, CDR2 SASEGT. The CDR3 loop is CASSASGDRGNF. The CDR3 DNA reads TGTGCCAGCAGTGCAAGCGGGGACAGGGGTAACTTC.

This chain links TRBV7-9 with TRBJ2-1, with 8 positions matching TRBD2. The CDR3 has 16 residues. Trimming removed 5 bases from V and 3 bases from J; junction bases left unmatched: 9. Germline V CDR1 and CDR2: SEHNR, FQNEAQ (reference sequence). The CDR3 here is CASSHSGTRNYNEQFF. The CDR3 bases are TGTGCCAGCAGCCATTCCGGGACTAGGAACTACAATGAGCAGTTCTTC.

The chain recombines TRBV6-6 with TRBJ1-1; D unresolved. The V gene's germline CDR1 is MNHNY and CDR2 SVGAGI (reference sequence). The CDR3 loop spans 13 amino acids. Trimming stripped 0 bases from V and 7 bases from J, with 9 bases between. CDR3 sequence: CASSYSYGNEAFF. The CDR3 DNA sequence: TGTGCCAGCAGTTACTCGTACGGAAATGAAGCTTTCTTT.

This clone was observed once. The chain carries TRBV7-9 and TRBJ1-2; D is unclear. The CDR3 length is 12 residues. Germline V gives CDR1 SEHNR, CDR2 FQNEAQ (reference sequence). Deletions cut 5 bases from V and 6 bases from J, with 10 bases between. In DNA, the CDR3 is TGTGCCAGCAGCCCCCGTTCCGATGGCTACACCTTC. Translated: CASSPRSDGYTF. Based on the CDR3 plus reference TRBV7-9 and TRBJ1-2, the full variable domain is DTGVSQNPRHKITKRGQNVTFRCDPISEHNRLYWYRQTLGQGPEFLTYFQNEAQLEKSRLLSDRFSAERPKGSFSTLEIQRTEQGDSAMYLCASSPRSDGYTFGSGTRLTVV.

The chain links TRBV11-2 to TRBJ2-7; D assignment may be TRBD1 or TRBD2 (5 bases each). Trimming removed 4 bases at V and 2 bases at J, with 18 bases between. Looked up from germline, CDR1 is SGHAT and CDR2 is FQNNGV. The CDR3 has 16 residues. CDR3 amino acids: CASSWGIGTVPYEQYF. In nucleotides, the CDR3 is TGTGCCAGCAGCTGGGGGATAGGGACGGTTCCCTACGAGCAGTACTTC. The variable domain in full, completed from reference TRBV11-2 and TRBJ2-7, reads EAGVAQSPRYKIIEKRQSVAFWCNPISGHATLYWYQQILGQGPKLLIQFQNNGVVDDSQLPKDRFSAERLKGVDSTLKIQPAKLEDSAVYLCASSWGIGTVPYEQYFGPGTRLTVT.

As to this clone: Other DNA sequences of this sample code for an identical CDR3. The chain carries TRBV2 and TRBJ2-7; 10 positions agree with TRBD2. This CDR3 contains 14 residues. CDR1 is SNHLY, CDR2 FYNNEI, per germline. The V and J ends lost 4 bases and 7 bases, in that order; junction bases with no gene match: 7. This CDR3 reads CASSGLAGVREQYF. For the CDR3, the DNA is TGTGCCAGCAGTGGGCTAGCGGGAGTGCGAGAGCAGTACTTC.

V is TRBV5-5 and J is TRBJ1-1; no clear D gene. Germline loops: CDR1 SGHKS, CDR2 YYEKEE (reference sequence). The V and J ends lost 0 bases and 4 bases respectively, with 10 bases between them. There are 14 residues in the CDR3. The CDR3 loop reads CASSLAAGSTEAFF. The DNA for the CDR3 is TGTGCCAGCAGCTTGGCCGCGGGTTCCACTGAAGCTTTCTTT. The full variable domain, completed using reference TRBV5-5 and TRBJ1-1, is DAGVTQSPTHLIKTRGQQVTLRCSPISGHKSVSWYQQVLGQGPQFIFQYYEKEERGRGNFPDRFSARQFPNYSSELNVNALLLGDSALYLCASSLAAGSTEAFFGQGTRLTVV.

This clone was seen once. CDR3 amino acids: CASSSPGTSDRTQYF. The CDR3 nucleotides read TGTGCCAGCAGCTCACCCGGGACTAGCGATAGGACCCAGTACTTC. The rearrangement links TRBV7-9 to TRBJ2-5; TRBD2 aligns across 10 bases. Germline CDR1 reads SEHNR; CDR2 reads FQNEAQ (reference sequence). V was clipped by 4 bases and J by 7 bases; unmatched bases: 9. The CDR3 loop spans 15 amino acids.